This T cell receptor beta chain was observed in a study of T cell responses to AZD1222 COVID-19 vaccine. Study-wide results and caveats: After the peak T cell response, and only then, were repertoires sampled. Spike-specific TCR depth and breadth grew after two AZD1222 doses. Vaccine-associated CD4 TCRs ranged over spike, dominating at 160-218 and 743-854.

Using immunoSEQ multiplex PCR, the repertoire was profiled, and TCRdb retains in-frame clones only, with some absent. The table includes 95,000 to 150,000 clones, roughly 90% detected once. A word on this clone: What it recognizes is unknown.

After removal of 1 base from V and 12 bases from J, the junction contained 7 bases not matched to a gene. Germline assignment: CDR1 KGHDR and CDR2 SFDVKD. The CDR3 is made up of 14 amino acids. This TCR was recovered from an adult in good health. The J gene is TRBJ2-4, the V gene TRBV24-1; 8 bases fit TRBD1. The source was peripheral blood, collected on day 0 of AZD1222 vaccination. Here the CDR3 DNA reads TGTGCCACCAGTGATTTAGGACAGGGCTACGGTCAGTACTTC. Translated, it gives CATSDLGQGYGQYF.